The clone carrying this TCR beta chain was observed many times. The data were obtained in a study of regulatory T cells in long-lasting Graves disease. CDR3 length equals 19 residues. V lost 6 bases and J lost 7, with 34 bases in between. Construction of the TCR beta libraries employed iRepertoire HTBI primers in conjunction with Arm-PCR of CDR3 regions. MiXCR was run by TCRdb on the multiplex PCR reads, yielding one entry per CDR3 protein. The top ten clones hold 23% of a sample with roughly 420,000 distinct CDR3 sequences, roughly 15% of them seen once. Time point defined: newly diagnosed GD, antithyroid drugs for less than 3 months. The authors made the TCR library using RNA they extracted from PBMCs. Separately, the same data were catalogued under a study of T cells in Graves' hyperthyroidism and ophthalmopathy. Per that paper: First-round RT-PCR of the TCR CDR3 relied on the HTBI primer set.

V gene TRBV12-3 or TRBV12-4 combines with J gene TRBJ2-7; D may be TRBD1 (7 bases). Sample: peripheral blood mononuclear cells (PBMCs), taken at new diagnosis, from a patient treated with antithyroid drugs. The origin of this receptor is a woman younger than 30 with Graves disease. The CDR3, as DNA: TGTGCCAGCAGCCCGGGACAGAGCAAGGCCGGGACGCCTGGGGGGGAGCAGTACTTC. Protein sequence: CASSPGQSKAGTPGGEQYF.